The next 3 T cell receptor beta chains were all read from a single sample in a study of OX40 agonist ivuxolimab in advanced cancers. Data came from immunoSEQ multiplex PCR; TCRdb stores just in-frame clones and leaves some out. Here the sample spans tens of thousands of clones, about 89% being singletons. The source was CD4+ or CD8+ T cells sorted from blood, collected in a trial of the OX40 agonist ivuxolimab. These receptor sequences come from an adult with an advanced solid tumor such as melanoma, head and neck, liver or kidney cancer.

The V gene is TRBV2, the J gene TRBJ1-5; D may be TRBD1 (6 bases). The V and J ends lost 8 bases and 6 bases respectively, with 20 bases between them. Germline V gene sequence: CDR1 SNHLY, CDR2 FYNNEI. The length of the CDR3 is 15 residues. CDR3 sequence reads: CASQGNGGRGQPQHF. The DNA for the CDR3 is TGTGCCAGCCAAGGGAACGGGGGCAGAGGTCAGCCCCAGCATTTT.

The gene calls are TRBV18 and TRBJ2-7; no clear D gene. This CDR3 comprises 11 residues. CDR1 is KGHSH, CDR2 LQKENI, per germline. Trimming removed 5 bases at V and 5 bases at J, with 7 bases between. CDR3 loop: CASSTSHEQYF. CDR3 DNA sequence: TGTGCCAGCTCAACAAGCCACGAGCAGTACTTC.

The CDR3 is CASRPQVLAGITDTQYF. CDR3 nucleotide sequence: TGCGCCAGCAGACCCCAAGTTTTGGCGGGAATCACAGATACGCAGTATTTT. The chain uses TRBV10-2 and TRBJ2-3; weak D call: TRBD2 (6 bases). The CDR3 loop spans 17 amino acids. The germline CDR1 and CDR2 sequences are WSHSY and SAAADI. Trimming left V 6 bases short and J 2 bases short, with 21 bases between.